There are a few counts of the clone carrying this T cell receptor beta chain. Its antigen is unknown. This specimen comes from a study of T cell responses to AZD1222 COVID-19 vaccine. Trimming removed 7 bases from V and 4 bases from J; junction bases left unmatched: 9. The CDR3 runs to 14 residues. The germline V gene encodes CDR1 SNHLY and CDR2 FYNNEI. Findings and caveats of the study: The donor group comprised mostly white British people and more females; the analysis possibly underestimated clonal diversity.

The repertoire was sequenced with immunoSEQ multiplex PCR; TCRdb's copy has only in-frame clones and lacks some. There are tens of thousands of clones in the sample; roughly 85% occur only once, and 8.5% to 12% lies in the top ten. Pooled in the analysis were second doses at about 4 or about 12 weeks. The source of this sequence is an adult who received the AZD1222 COVID-19 vaccine. The sequencing here drew on peripheral blood, taken 28 days after the second AZD1222 dose. The rearrangement joins TRBV2 to TRBJ2-5; TRBD1 matches 7 bases. The CDR3 coding sequence is TGTGCCAGCACCAAGGACAGGCCCCCAGAGACCCAGTACTTC. Amino acids: CASTKDRPPETQYF.